The clone carrying this T cell receptor beta chain occurred a few times. Its antigen is undetermined. Unique molecular identifiers were used in preparing the TCRbeta library. MiXCR, run by TCRdb on the PCR reads, gives a single entry per CDR3 protein. This table holds around 100,000 distinct CDR3 sequences, about 7.5% found once. Trimming left V 1 base short and J 9 bases short, with 13 bases between. CDR3 length: 15 amino acids. In germline, CDR1 is SGHTA, CDR2 FQGNSA. This record belongs to a study of T-cell reconstitution after alpha-beta-depleted transplantation in children. Regarding the study as a whole: T-cell counts and diversity were attributed mostly to newly produced T cells one year after transplant. The origin of alpha-beta T cells about two months after transplant was reportedly several hundred expanded graft clones.

The receptor comes from a boy aged 2 to 10 with acute lymphoblastic leukemia, due to receive a stem cell transplant. The sequencing used PBMCs, collected before TCRalphabeta/CD19-depleted stem cell transplant. This chain joins TRBV7-2 and TRBJ1-6; no firm D call. The CDR3 bases are TGTGCCAGCAGCTTAGTAGGGATGGCCTTTTCACCCCTCCACTTT. The encoded protein is CASSLVGMAFSPLHF. Full variable domain (remainder filled in from reference TRBV7-2 and TRBJ1-6): GAGVSQSPSNKVTEKGKDVELRCDPISGHTALYWYRQSLGQGLEFLIYFQGNSAPDKSGLPSDRFSAERTGGSVSTLTIQRTQQEDSAVYLCASSLVGMAFSPLHFGNGTRLTVT.